This T cell receptor beta chain was captured by sequencing in a study of regulatory T cells in long-lasting Graves disease. Whole-study results and caveats: Repertoires from persistent disease leaned toward TRBV28, TRBJ1-2 and TRBJ2-5.

This clonotype appeared many times. Antigen specificity is unknown. Regarding time point: newly diagnosed GD, antithyroid drugs for less than 3 months. From PBMCs, RNA was extracted and then used to make the TCR library. Building the TCR beta libraries relied on iRepertoire HTBI primers, and CDR3 regions underwent Arm-PCR. MiXCR was run by TCRdb on the multiplex PCR reads, yielding one entry per CDR3 protein. The sample holds under 450,000 distinct CDR3 sequences, about 11% seen once. The germline CDR1 and CDR2 sequences are KGHSH and LQKENI. Deletions cut 3 bases from V and 1 base from J, with 13 bases between. This CDR3 has 16 amino acids. In addition, the sample was reused for a study of T cells in Graves' hyperthyroidism and ophthalmopathy. This second study says: RT-PCR in the first round (using the HTBI primer set) targeted the TCR CDR3.

This chain joins TRBV18 and TRBJ1-3; perhaps TRBD1 as D (5 bases). The sequenced sample was peripheral blood mononuclear cells (PBMCs), obtained at new diagnosis, from a patient treated with antithyroid drugs. This receptor was taken from a woman younger than 35 with Graves disease. Here the CDR3 reads CASSPLSGGSGNTIYF. CDR3 nucleotide sequence: TGTGCCAGCTCACCGCTCAGCGGGGGATCTGGAAACACCATATATTTT.